This T cell receptor (beta chain) appears in the sequencing data of a study of cytomegalovirus exposure and HLA in healthy donors. Primers included in the PCR were 60 Vbeta and 13 Jbeta primers. The table came from immunoSEQ multiplex PCR; TCRdb's copy has only in-frame clones and leaves some out. The data contain 250,000 to 350,000 clones, more than 80% of them singletons. Germline-derived CDR1 and CDR2 are MNHEY and SVGAGI. V was clipped by 6 bases and J by 7 bases, with 18 bases between them. This CDR3 has 14 residues. Material: PBMCs. The sequence derives from a man aged 35-49 years in good health and CMV-seropositive. This rearrangement joins TRBV6-5 to TRBJ1-1, with D maybe TRBD1 (6 bases). CDR3 sequence: CASSLQGPLGEAFF. CDR3 coding DNA: TGTGCCAGCAGCCTACAGGGTCCGTTGGGTGAAGCTTTCTTT.